Shown below are 21 T cell receptor beta chains from a single sample sequenced in a study of blood T cell repertoires in COVID-19. Measured with immunoSEQ multiplex PCR; TCRdb has only the in-frame clones, and not every one. In the table there are roughly 33,000 clones, approximately 81% of which are singletons. The sequenced sample was peripheral blood. These receptors were taken from a human donor with acute or convalescent COVID-19. The donor label of this sample is uncertain.

This chain connects TRBV5-1 to TRBJ2-5; 11 positions agree with TRBD2. With V trimmed by 2 bases and J by 5 bases, 8 bases remained unmatched. Germline CDR1 reads SGHRS; CDR2 reads YFSETQ. There are 16 residues in the CDR3. CDR3 loop: CASSLLAGGDRETQYF. The CDR3 DNA reads as TGCGCCAGCAGCTTATTAGCGGGGGGGGACCGCGAGACCCAGTACTTC.

This clone was detected a few times. The chain combines TRBV14 with TRBJ2-1; 13 bases fit TRBD2. The CDR3 contains 15 residues. Germline assignment: CDR1 SGHDN and CDR2 FVKESK. With V trimmed by 4 bases and J by 11 bases, 8 bases remained unmatched. CDR3 loop: CASSPPGLAGLKQFF. The CDR3 DNA reads as TGTGCCAGCAGCCCTCCGGGACTAGCGGGACTTAAGCAGTTCTTC.

The chain recombines TRBV4-2 with TRBJ1-2, with 7 bases identical to TRBD1. Germline V gene data show CDR1 as LGHNA and CDR2 as YNFKEQ. The CDR3 covers 15 residues. The junction had 3 bases not matched to a gene; V was cut back by 0 bases and J by 2 bases. CDR3: CASSQERGQNYGYTF. For the CDR3, the DNA is TGTGCCAGCAGCCAAGAAAGGGGACAGAACTATGGCTACACCTTC.

J is TRBJ1-3 and V is TRBV7-2; no reliable D call. The CDR3 consists of 15 residues. Between the trimmed V and J ends, which lost 1 base and 1 base, there was a span of 8 bases. Germline CDR1 is SGHTA and CDR2 is FQGNSA. The CDR3 DNA sequence: TGTGCCAGCAGCTTAGTTAGTTTATCTGGAAACACCATATATTTT. Amino acids: CASSLVSLSGNTIYF.

This chain links TRBV7-3 with TRBJ1-1; D perhaps matches TRBD1 (5 bases). V lost 5 bases, J lost 5 bases, and 18 bases lay in between. The CDR3 extends over 15 amino acids. Germline V gene sequence: CDR1 SGHTA, CDR2 FQGTGA. The CDR3 is CASSRGGEGATEAFF. The CDR3 DNA reads as TGTGCCAGCAGCCGGGGAGGGGAGGGTGCGACTGAAGCTTTCTTT.

In its sample, this clone was seen once. The chain links TRBV10-3 to TRBJ1-2; D gene ambiguous. The CDR3 extends over 14 amino acids. V lost 2 bases and J 7 bases, leaving 14 bases between the germline ends. Per germline, CDR1 ENHRY and CDR2 SYGVKD. CDR3 sequence reads: CAISEPPLEFGYTF. CDR3 sequence (DNA): TGTGCCATCAGTGAGCCCCCTCTTGAGTTTGGCTACACCTTC.

The rearrangement uses TRBV7-9 and TRBJ1-6, with D possibly being TRBD1 (5 bases). The V end lost 1 base, the J end lost 7 bases, and 17 bases lay between the germline ends. The CDR3 runs 17 residues. Germline V gives CDR1 SEHNR, CDR2 FQNEAQ (reference sequence). This CDR3 is CASSLGSPGGGNSPLHF. CDR3 nucleotides: TGTGCCAGCAGCTTAGGATCCCCGGGGGGAGGCAATTCACCCCTCCACTTT.

The rearrangement links TRBV15 to TRBJ1-2, with a possible D match to TRBD1 (6 bases). V was trimmed by 0 bases and J by 6 bases, leaving 11 bases between them. Germline V gene sequence: CDR1 LNHNV, CDR2 YYDKDF (reference sequence). The CDR3 covers 14 residues. CDR3 in amino acids: CATSRDVGADGYTF. Here the CDR3 DNA reads TGTGCCACCAGCAGAGATGTGGGGGCTGATGGCTACACCTTC.

The chain links TRBV11-2 to TRBJ2-3; TRBD2 matches 12 bases. The CDR3 is 16 amino acids. V trimming: 2 bases; J trimming: 2 bases; junction bases outside the gene matches: 2. In germline, CDR1 is SGHAT, CDR2 FQNNGV. CDR3 coding DNA: TGTGCCAGCAGCTTACTAGCGGGGGGGAACACAGATACGCAGTATTTT. Residues: CASSLLAGGNTDTQYF. The whole variable domain, filled in from reference TRBV11-2 and TRBJ2-3, reads EAGVAQSPRYKIIEKRQSVAFWCNPISGHATLYWYQQILGQGPKLLIQFQNNGVVDDSQLPKDRFSAERLKGVDSTLKIQPAKLEDSAVYLCASSLLAGGNTDTQYFGPGTRLTVL.

This chain uses TRBV6-1 with TRBJ1-4; tentative D call: TRBD1 (6 bases). The CDR3 consists of 16 residues. Germline CDR1 is MNHNS and CDR2 is SASEGT. Deletions cut 2 bases from V and 8 bases from J, with 18 bases between. CDR3 region: CASSEQMGTGSEKLFF. The CDR3 DNA reads as TGTGCCAGCAGTGAACAGATGGGCACAGGGAGCGAAAAACTGTTTTTT.

This chain connects TRBV4-3 to TRBJ2-7; D remains ambiguous. The V end was cut by 0 bases, the J end by 2 bases, with 11 bases between. The germline CDR1 and CDR2 sequences are LGHNA and YSLEER. This CDR3 contains 15 residues. The CDR3 protein is CASSQDSSSPYEQYF. In DNA form, the CDR3 reads TGCGCCAGCAGCCAAGATAGTTCTAGTCCCTACGAGCAGTACTTC.

The chain joins TRBV18 to TRBJ2-1; 7 bases fit TRBD2. CDR1 KGHSH and CDR2 LQKENI come from the germline V gene. CDR3 length: 16 amino acids. The V segment lost 0 bases and the J segment 6 bases; nucleotides outside the gene matches: 8. The CDR3 sequence: CASSPPRTSGGNEQFF. The DNA of the CDR3 is TGTGCCAGCTCACCACCGAGAACGTCGGGGGGCAATGAGCAGTTCTTC.

V usage is TRBV19 and J usage is TRBJ1-5, with 10 bases that match TRBD1. There are 14 residues in the CDR3. The germline V gene encodes CDR1 LNHDA and CDR2 SQIVND (reference sequence). J lost 2 bases, V lost 8 bases, and 3 bases had no gene match. The CDR3 reads CASGGQGGNQPQHF. The CDR3, as DNA: TGTGCCAGTGGTGGACAGGGGGGCAATCAGCCCCAGCATTTT.

The chain has TRBV13 and TRBJ2-3, with TRBD2 as a possible D gene (6 bases). The CDR3 has 15 amino acids. Between the trimmed V and J ends, which lost 1 base and 1 base, there was a span of 9 bases. Germline V lookup: CDR1 PRHDT, CDR2 FYEKMQ (reference sequence). Written as DNA, the CDR3 is TGTGCCAGCAGCTTAGAGTGGGGGGGCACAGATACGCAGTATTTT. This sequence encodes CASSLEWGGTDTQYF.

The chain combines TRBV2 with TRBJ2-5, with a possible D match to TRBD2 (5 bases). Deletions cut 4 bases from V and 4 bases from J, with 10 bases between. This CDR3 is 13 amino acids long. CDR1 and CDR2 (germline): SNHLY, FYNNEI. The CDR3 spells CASSGGPGETQYF. The CDR3 DNA follows: TGTGCCAGCAGTGGAGGGCCGGGAGAGACCCAGTACTTC.

The chain combines TRBV7-2 with TRBJ2-2, with 11 bases that match TRBD1. The germline CDR1 and CDR2 sequences are SGHTA and FQGNSA. J gave up 6 bases and V 5 bases, and 8 bases lay outside the gene matches. The CDR3 covers 16 residues. CDR3 residues: CASSHGQGAVAGELFF. CDR3 DNA sequence: TGTGCCAGCAGCCACGGACAGGGGGCGGTCGCCGGGGAGCTGTTTTTT. Based on the CDR3 plus reference TRBV7-2 and TRBJ2-2, the full variable domain is GAGVSQSPSNKVTEKGKDVELRCDPISGHTALYWYRQSLGQGLEFLIYFQGNSAPDKSGLPSDRFSAERTGGSVSTLTIQRTQQEDSAVYLCASSHGQGAVAGELFFGEGSRLTVL.

V usage is TRBV21-1 and J usage is TRBJ2-7; the D segment call TRBD1 is taken from the table without a DNA check. TRBV21-1 is assigned pseudogene status. The CDR3 is 18 residues long. CDR3 in amino acids: CASSKARLAPGPTYEQYF. DNA for the CDR3: TGTGCCAGCAGCAAAGCCCGCCTGGCCCCTGGGCCCACCTACGAGCAGTACTTC.

This clone was picked up one time. This chain uses TRBV6-6 with TRBJ1-4; D unclear. The CDR3 runs to 12 residues. V lost 4 bases to trimming and J lost 7 bases, with 7 bases between them. CDR1 and CDR2 from the germline V gene are MNHNY and SVGAGI (reference sequence). The DNA of the CDR3 is TGTGCCAGCAGTTCCGGGATTGAAAAACTGTTTTTT. Amino acids: CASSSGIEKLFF.

The V call is TRBV18, the J call TRBJ1-2; no clear D gene. Per the germline V gene, CDR1 is KGHSH and CDR2 is LQKENI. This CDR3 is 15 amino acids long. Trimming cost V 2 bases and J 2 bases, with 12 bases left between them. The CDR3 sequence: CASSPISAGNYGYTF. CDR3 nucleotides: TGTGCCAGCTCACCAATTTCTGCGGGAAACTATGGCTACACCTTC.

The CDR3 DNA sequence: TGCGCCAGCAGCCAAGCCGGACAGGGCAATGAAAAACTGTTTTTT. Translating gives CASSQAGQGNEKLFF. This sequence joins TRBV4-1 and TRBJ1-4; 8 bases fit TRBD1. J gave up 5 bases and V 1 base, and 3 bases lay outside the gene matches. The germline V gene encodes CDR1 MGHRA and CDR2 YSYEKL. This CDR3 spans 15 amino acids.

The chain links TRBV7-2 to TRBJ1-5, with D hard to call. CDR1 is SGHTA and CDR2 is FQGNSA in the germline V gene. Between the trimmed V and J ends, which lost 0 bases and 3 bases, there was a span of 9 bases. The CDR3 has 15 residues. The CDR3 is CASSLAGGNNQPQHF. CDR3 DNA sequence: TGTGCCAGCAGCTTAGCAGGAGGAAACAATCAGCCCCAGCATTTT.